This T cell receptor (beta chain) stems from a study of beta chain features in type 1 diabetes (dated by TCRdb to 2017 to 2018). Regarding the study in general: Mean age, gender distribution, total cell number and subset yield were not different between patients and healthy donors. A total of 100 million to 110 million sorted cells were examined across all samples, and a strong correlation was observed between cell number per subset and RNA yield. In the study, recently diagnosed type 1 diabetes patients and matched healthy donors were compared on the TCRB repertoires of their sorted circulating CD4+ T cell subsets. Whereas all 28 donors provided naive and central memory subsets, regulatory and stem cell-like memory subsets were isolated from just 8 patients and about 8 healthy donors. Study-wide findings and limitations: Shorter templates might be favored by PCR, yet because patient and control samples were amplified and corrected together, any such skew would affect both groups equally. Sequencing cDNA rather than genomic DNA could over-represent highly expressing activated cells, although activation and CD3 levels did not differ between groups. A moderate but significant shortening of TCRB CDR3 length was observed in type 1 diabetes patients in all four CD4+ subsets. Naive, central memory and regulatory TCRB repertoires appeared to be more alike among patients than among healthy donors. Patients with type 1 diabetes made fewer insertions and deleted more nucleotides at VDJ recombination sites, implying thymic rearrangement abnormalities. HLA sub-analyses involved small numbers of individuals, so any influence of HLA type on TCRB rearrangement remained unresolved.

From the germline V gene, CDR1 is SGHRS and CDR2 is YFSETQ. The CDR3 sequence holds 17 residues, the cysteine and phenylalanine included. This entry keeps only the CDR3 DNA: 51 bases, framed from base 1. Trimming costs V 3 bases and J 0 bases, and their ends lie 19 bases apart. A single peripheral blood draw of around 0.11 L on average was collected from each donor into heparinised tubes. Using a panel that included CD45RO, CCR7, CD25, CD127, CD95 and CD27, naive, central memory, regulatory and stem cell-like memory CD4+ T cells were sorted on a BD FACSAria II. Every sorted population had a purity above 95%. Right away, PBMCs were isolated by Lymphoprep density gradient centrifugation and were stained directly, with no culture step. So that batch effects would be minimized, each experiment stained and sorted samples in pairs, pairing one healthy donor with one patient. The entire amount of isolated RNA was reverse transcribed using the High Capacity cDNA Reverse Transcription Kit, so the sequenced TCRB transcripts were expressed ones. Deep immunoSEQ sequencing was applied to naive, central memory and regulatory T cell samples, giving an average of roughly 3.3 million total reads per sample. Sorted cells were lysed in RLT buffer, and RNA was extracted using DNase-treated RNeasy Micro or Mini kits according to cell number. To prevent cross-contamination, each cell subset was processed individually, whereas patient and healthy donor samples were processed jointly. The immunoSEQ multiplex PCR was used to amplify TCRB sequences from cDNA, yielding 87-bp fragments that span the CDR3 region. Sequencing of the amplicons was done on the Illumina HiSeq platform. In the paper's pipeline: Synthetic template baselines were used to correct PCR bias computationally, reads within Hamming distance 2 were collapsed together, and singletons that could not be merged were discarded. Reads were aligned against IMGT to assign V, D and J genes, CDR3 length and insertions or deletions at six rearrangement sites. Within each subset, clonotype counts were normalized to the number of sorted cells before true diversity and Gini coefficients were calculated with the tcR R package. The overlap coefficient, calculated on TCRB nucleotide sequences, was used to measure repertoire sharing. As a proxy for the pre-selection repertoire, out-of-frame TCRB sequences from naive cells were analyzed. This is the immuneACCESS table as TCRdb keeps it, with only in-frame sequences that have V and J called. A part of the clones is gone; compared with another copy, unresolved V genes explain less than half, and the rest is unexplained. V, J and clone size derive from that table, while D and trimming were established from the DNA sequence. A total of under 300,000 clones appear in this sample, 11% to 15% of them only once. The leading ten clones occupy 0.015% to 0.02% of the sample.

This clone was seen a handful of times. This receptor's antigen is unknown. Per-base quality was not reported, and no clone a single base away is much larger than it. The sequence is built from TRBV5-1 and TRBJ2-7; the D gene identity is not certain. Material: naive CD4+ T cells from blood. The sample's cell subset or site label is to be understood as: true naive CD4+ T cells. The clonotype comes from a man in his thirties or forties with type 1 diabetes. The CDR3 loop reads CASSSRSPRSSSYEQYF. The base sequence is TGCGCCAGCAGCTCTAGATCCCCTCGGTCGAGCTCCTACGAGCAGTACTTC.